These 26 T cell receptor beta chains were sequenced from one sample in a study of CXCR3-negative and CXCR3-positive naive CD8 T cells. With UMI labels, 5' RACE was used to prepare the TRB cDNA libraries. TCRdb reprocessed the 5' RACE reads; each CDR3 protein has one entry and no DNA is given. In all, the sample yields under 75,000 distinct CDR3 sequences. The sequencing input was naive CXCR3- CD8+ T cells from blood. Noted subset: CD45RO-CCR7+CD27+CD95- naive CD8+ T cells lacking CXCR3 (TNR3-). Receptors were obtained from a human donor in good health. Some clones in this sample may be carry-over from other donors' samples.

CDR3 residues: CASSLRGQGVGETQYF. The chain recombines TRBV7-2 with TRBJ2-5; TCRdb proposes TRBD1, but this gene call is untestable without DNA. The CDR3 is 16 amino acids. Germline V CDR1 and CDR2: SGHTA, FQGNSA. Full variable domain (outside the CDR3, taken from reference TRBV7-2 and TRBJ2-5): GAGVSQSPSNKVTEKGKDVELRCDPISGHTALYWYRQSLGQGLEFLIYFQGNSAPDKSGLPSDRFSAERTGGSVSTLTIQRTQQEDSAVYLCASSLRGQGVGETQYFGPGTRLLVL.

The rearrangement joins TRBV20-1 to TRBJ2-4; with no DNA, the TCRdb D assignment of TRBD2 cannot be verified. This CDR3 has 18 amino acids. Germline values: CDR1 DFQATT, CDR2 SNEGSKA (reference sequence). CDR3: CSARDLEARGLAKNIQYF.

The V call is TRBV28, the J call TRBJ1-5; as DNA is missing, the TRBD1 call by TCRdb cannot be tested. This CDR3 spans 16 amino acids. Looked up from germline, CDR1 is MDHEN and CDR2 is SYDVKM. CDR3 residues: CASSLRGGYSNQPQHF.

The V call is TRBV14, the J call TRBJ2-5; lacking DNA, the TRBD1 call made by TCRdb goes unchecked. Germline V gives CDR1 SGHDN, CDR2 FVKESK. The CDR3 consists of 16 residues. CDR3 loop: CASSQGWAGGLETQYF.

The CDR3 spells CASSLGGLAGDNEQFF. This chain joins TRBV7-2 and TRBJ2-1; the TCRdb call, TRBD2, lacks DNA for checking. The CDR3 totals 16 residues. The V gene's germline CDR1 is SGHTA and CDR2 FQGNSA.

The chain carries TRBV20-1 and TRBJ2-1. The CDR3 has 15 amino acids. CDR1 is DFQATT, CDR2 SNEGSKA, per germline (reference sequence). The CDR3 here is CSARDLMSSYNEQFF.

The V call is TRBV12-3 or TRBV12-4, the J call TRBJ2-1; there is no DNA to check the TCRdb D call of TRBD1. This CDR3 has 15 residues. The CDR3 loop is CASSDSGGAWYEQFF.

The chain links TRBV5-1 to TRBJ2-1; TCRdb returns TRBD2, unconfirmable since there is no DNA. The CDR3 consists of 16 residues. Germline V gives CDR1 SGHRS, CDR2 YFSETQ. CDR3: CASSTPGLAGGTEQFF. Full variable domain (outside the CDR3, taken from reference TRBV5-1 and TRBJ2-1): KAGVTQTPRYLIKTRGQQVTLSCSPISGHRSVSWYQQTPGQGLQFLFEYFSETQRNKGNFPGRFSGRQFSNSRSEMNVSTLELGDSALYLCASSTPGLAGGTEQFFGPGTRLTVL.

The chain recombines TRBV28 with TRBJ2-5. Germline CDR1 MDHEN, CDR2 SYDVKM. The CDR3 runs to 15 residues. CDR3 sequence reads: CASSSVWAEQETQYF. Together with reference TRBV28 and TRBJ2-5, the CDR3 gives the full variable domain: DVKVTQSSRYLVKRTGEKVFLECVQDMDHENMFWYRQDPGLGLRLIYFSYDVKMKEKGDIPEGYSVSREKKERFSLILESASTNQTSMYLCASSSVWAEQETQYFGPGTRLLVL.

This CDR3 is CASSQDETRRTSLTYEQYF. The chain has TRBV4-1 and TRBJ2-7; checking the TCRdb D call of TRBD2 is not possible without DNA. Germline lookup yields CDR1 MGHRA and CDR2 YSYEKL. There are 19 residues in the CDR3.

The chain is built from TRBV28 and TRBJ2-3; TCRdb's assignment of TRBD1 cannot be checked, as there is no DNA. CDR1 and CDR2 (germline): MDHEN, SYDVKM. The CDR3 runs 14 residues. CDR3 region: CASSSRVITDTQYF.

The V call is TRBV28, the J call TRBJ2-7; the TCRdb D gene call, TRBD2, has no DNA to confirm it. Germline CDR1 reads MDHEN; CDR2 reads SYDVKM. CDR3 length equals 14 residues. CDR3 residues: CASSWGLAGVERDF.

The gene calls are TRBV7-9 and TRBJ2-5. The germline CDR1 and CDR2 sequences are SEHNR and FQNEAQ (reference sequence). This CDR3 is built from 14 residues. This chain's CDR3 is CASRRVVTVETQYF.

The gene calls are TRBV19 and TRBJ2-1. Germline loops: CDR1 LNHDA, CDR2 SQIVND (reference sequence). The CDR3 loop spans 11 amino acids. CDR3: CASSIGNEQFF.

The CDR3 protein is CSVEDLRGQNTGELFF. This chain joins TRBV29-1 and TRBJ2-2; no DNA is available, so the TRBD1 call from TCRdb remains unchecked. The germline gives CDR1 SQVTM, CDR2 ANQGSEA. This CDR3 has 16 residues.

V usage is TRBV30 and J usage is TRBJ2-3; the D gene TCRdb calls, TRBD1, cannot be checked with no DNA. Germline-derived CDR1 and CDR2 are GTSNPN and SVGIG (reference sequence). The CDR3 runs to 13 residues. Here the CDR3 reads CAWGTGAVDTQYF.

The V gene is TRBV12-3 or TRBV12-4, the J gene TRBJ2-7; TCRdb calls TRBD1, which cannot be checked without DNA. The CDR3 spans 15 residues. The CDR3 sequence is CASSPWTGGIYEQYF.

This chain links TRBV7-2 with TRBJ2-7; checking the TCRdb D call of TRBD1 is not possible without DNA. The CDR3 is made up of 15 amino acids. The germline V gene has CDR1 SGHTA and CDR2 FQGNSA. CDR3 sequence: CASSSIPGSSYEQYF.

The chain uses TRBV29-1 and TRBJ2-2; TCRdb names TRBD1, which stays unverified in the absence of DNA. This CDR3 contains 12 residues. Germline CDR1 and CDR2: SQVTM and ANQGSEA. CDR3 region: CSYSGDTGELFF.

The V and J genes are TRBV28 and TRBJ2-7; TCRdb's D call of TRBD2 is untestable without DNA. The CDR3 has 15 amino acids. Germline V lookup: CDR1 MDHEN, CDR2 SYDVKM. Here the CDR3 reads CATNSKLAGSYEQQF.

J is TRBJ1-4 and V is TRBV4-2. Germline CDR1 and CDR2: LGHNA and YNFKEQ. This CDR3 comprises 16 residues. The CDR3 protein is CASSPLTERTNEKLFF.

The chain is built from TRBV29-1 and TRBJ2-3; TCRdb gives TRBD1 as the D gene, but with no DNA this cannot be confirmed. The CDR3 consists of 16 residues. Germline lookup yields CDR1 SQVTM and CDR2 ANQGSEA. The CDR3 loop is CSVEGWVAGGADTQYF.

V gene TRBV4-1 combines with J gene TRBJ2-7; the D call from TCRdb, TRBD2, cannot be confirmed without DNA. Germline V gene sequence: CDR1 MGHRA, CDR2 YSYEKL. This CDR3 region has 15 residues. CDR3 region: CASSQAPSGVNEQYF.

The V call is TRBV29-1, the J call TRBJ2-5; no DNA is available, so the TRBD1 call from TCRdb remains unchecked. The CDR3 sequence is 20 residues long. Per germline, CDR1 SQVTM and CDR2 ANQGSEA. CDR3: CSVDPPLAGIDRGYQETQYF.

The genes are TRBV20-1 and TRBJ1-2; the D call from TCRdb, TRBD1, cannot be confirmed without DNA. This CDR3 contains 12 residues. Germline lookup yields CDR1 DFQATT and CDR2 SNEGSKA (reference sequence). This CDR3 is CSASTREIGYTF.

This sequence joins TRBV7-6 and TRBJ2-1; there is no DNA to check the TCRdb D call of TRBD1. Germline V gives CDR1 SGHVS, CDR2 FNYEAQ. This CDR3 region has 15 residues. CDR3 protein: CASSLPQGRNNEQFF.